These T cell receptor beta chains were read from a single sample in a study of cytomegalovirus exposure and HLA in healthy donors. Sequenced by immunoSEQ multiplex PCR; TCRdb stores in-frame clones only, minus some. The sample carries approximately 140,000 clones, about 79% recorded once. Material for sequencing was PBMCs. Receptors originate from a male donor in good health and CMV-seronegative. CDR3s include the opening cysteine and the closing phenylalanine or tryptophan. Each record gives: D gene, clone size, V gene, J gene, CDR3 DNA, CDR3 protein. The D gene is left open where the match is weak. Clone sizes are given selectively: once, few, many, or a class where the clone is expanded.

D: TRBD1
size: -
V: TRBV7-6
J: TRBJ1-5
DNA: TGTGCCAGCAGCAAAGGGGTCACAGGGGAGCAGCCCCAGCATTTT
CDR3: CASSKGVTGEQPQHF

D: -
size: -
V: TRBV2
J: TRBJ1-2
DNA: TGTGCCAGCAGGGGAAGGACATCCTATAACTATGGCTACACCTTC
CDR3: CASRGRTSYNYGYTF

D: TRBD1
size: few
V: TRBV2
J: TRBJ1-2
DNA: TGTGCCAGCAGTGAAATCGGAGGGACAGGGTCTGGCTACACCTTC
CDR3: CASSEIGGTGSGYTF

D: TRBD1
size: few
V: TRBV27
J: TRBJ1-4
DNA: TGTGCCAGCAGTTTATCTCGGGACGAACCGGGACAGGGTTGGGAAAAACTGTTTTTT
CDR3: CASSLSRDEPGQGWEKLFF

D: -
size: few
V: TRBV6-1
J: TRBJ1-2
DNA: TGTGCCAGCAGTGAAGCAGGTTCGGGGGGCCATGGCTACACCTTC
CDR3: CASSEAGSGGHGYTF

D: -
size: -
V: TRBV7-6
J: TRBJ1-1
DNA: TGTGCCAGCAGCTTAGCGGGGGGAACGGTCAATACTGAAGCTTTCTTT
CDR3: CASSLAGGTVNTEAFF

D: -
size: -
V: TRBV10-2
J: TRBJ1-2
DNA: TGCGCCAGCAGTGCAGGAACGGCTGGCTACACCTTC
CDR3: CASSAGTAGYTF

D: -
size: -
V: TRBV5-1
J: TRBJ2-7
DNA: TGCGCCAGCAGGCCCCCCGAGGACTACGAGCAGTACTTC
CDR3: CASRPPEDYEQYF

D: -
size: -
V: TRBV19
J: TRBJ1-5
DNA: TGTGCCAGTAGGATAGGAGGGTTCAATCAGCCCCAGCATTTT
CDR3: CASRIGGFNQPQHF

D: -
size: -
V: TRBV27
J: TRBJ1-5
DNA: TGTGCCACCAACGAAGTGGGGGGAAATCAGCCCCAGCATTTT
CDR3: CATNEVGGNQPQHF